Listed below are T cell receptor beta chains from one sample, sequenced in a study of blood T cell repertoires in COVID-19. Data came from immunoSEQ multiplex PCR; TCRdb stores just in-frame clones and leaves some out. The table records fewer than 350,000 clones, about 82% of them present only once. What was sequenced was peripheral blood. The receptors stem from a woman between 50 and 59 years old with active or convalescent COVID-19. Each CDR3 is given with its conserved first and last residue. D genes are given only for firm matches. Clone size, where shown, is once, few, many, or a class for clones that have expanded.

CDR3 DNA: TGTGCCAGCAGTTTATGGCCCCCACAAAAAGGAGCCGATCAGCCCCAGCATTTT; CDR3 protein: CASSLWPPQKGADQPQHF; clone size: NA; D gene: NA; V gene: TRBV27; J gene: TRBJ1-5
CDR3 DNA: TGTGCCACCAGCAGAGAGCTACCCGACATTGTTGAAAAACTGTTTTTT; CDR3 protein: CATSRELPDIVEKLFF; clone size: NA; D gene: NA; V gene: TRBV15; J gene: TRBJ1-4
CDR3 DNA: TGTGCCAGCAGCGCCGACAGTGACAGGAGGGGCTACACCTTC; CDR3 protein: CASSADSDRRGYTF; clone size: NA; D gene: NA; V gene: TRBV9; J gene: TRBJ1-2
CDR3 DNA: TGCGCCAGCAGCCAAGTCGCTCCTAGCGTCCGAGTCACAGATACGCAGTATTTT; CDR3 protein: CASSQVAPSVRVTDTQYF; clone size: NA; D gene: NA; V gene: TRBV4-1; J gene: TRBJ2-3
CDR3 DNA: TGTGCCAGCAGCCCTGGCCGACGGGGATATCAGCCCCAGCATTTT; CDR3 protein: CASSPGRRGYQPQHF; clone size: NA; D gene: NA; V gene: TRBV28; J gene: TRBJ1-5
CDR3 DNA: TGTGCCAGCAGTGAAGAGGGAGCCTACAATGAGCAGTTCTTC; CDR3 protein: CASSEEGAYNEQFF; clone size: NA; D gene: NA; V gene: TRBV2; J gene: TRBJ2-1
CDR3 DNA: TGTGCCAGCTCACCAGGTCAGGGTGGCTCTGGAAACACCATATATTTT; CDR3 protein: CASSPGQGGSGNTIYF; clone size: NA; D gene: NA; V gene: TRBV18; J gene: TRBJ1-3
CDR3 DNA: TGCAGCGTTGCGGGTAGACTACTCAGAGATACGCAGTATTTT; CDR3 protein: CSVAGRLLRDTQYF; clone size: NA; D gene: NA; V gene: TRBV29-1; J gene: TRBJ2-3
CDR3 DNA: TGCGCCAGCAGCTTAACGGGGGGGTCCAATCAGCCCCAGCATTTT; CDR3 protein: CASSLTGGSNQPQHF; clone size: NA; D gene: NA; V gene: TRBV5-1; J gene: TRBJ1-5
CDR3 DNA: TGTGCCAGCAGCTTGATCCGGGACATTTCTAACTATGGCTACACCTTC; CDR3 protein: CASSLIRDISNYGYTF; clone size: NA; D gene: NA; V gene: TRBV5-4; J gene: TRBJ1-2
CDR3 DNA: TGTGCCAGCAGCCAGGGCAACACAGATACGCAGTATTTT; CDR3 protein: CASSQGNTDTQYF; clone size: NA; D gene: NA; V gene: TRBV3-1/TRBV3-2; J gene: TRBJ2-3
CDR3 DNA: TGTGCCAGCAGTCAAGTGATAGGCGGGAGGGTAAACAATGAGCAGTTCTTC; CDR3 protein: CASSQVIGGRVNNEQFF; clone size: NA; D gene: TRBD2; V gene: TRBV3-1/TRBV3-2; J gene: TRBJ2-1
CDR3 DNA: TGTGCCAGCAGCAAGACACCTTCGGCAGGCCAAGAGACCCAGTACTTC; CDR3 protein: CASSKTPSAGQETQYF; clone size: once; D gene: NA; V gene: TRBV9; J gene: TRBJ2-5
CDR3 DNA: TGTGCCGGGAATACAGGGGTCCCTTCTCCGCATGGCTACACCTTC; CDR3 protein: CAGNTGVPSPHGYTF; clone size: NA; D gene: TRBD1; V gene: TRBV11-2; J gene: TRBJ1-2
CDR3 DNA: TGTGCCAGCAGCCTTATATCCTCTGGAAACACCATATATTTT; CDR3 protein: CASSLISSGNTIYF; clone size: NA; D gene: NA; V gene: TRBV3-1/TRBV3-2; J gene: TRBJ1-3
CDR3 DNA: TGTGCCAGCTCACCCCCCACTAGCGCCAATGAGCAGTTCTTC; CDR3 protein: CASSPPTSANEQFF; clone size: NA; D gene: TRBD2; V gene: TRBV18; J gene: TRBJ2-1
CDR3 DNA: TGTGCCAGCAGACCGGGACTAGCGAACAATGAGCAGTTCTTC; CDR3 protein: CASRPGLANNEQFF; clone size: NA; D gene: TRBD2; V gene: TRBV6-5; J gene: TRBJ2-1
CDR3 DNA: TGCGCCAGCAGGGAAAGGGTTCCGGGGACTGAAGCTTTCTTT; CDR3 protein: CASRERVPGTEAFF; clone size: NA; D gene: NA; V gene: TRBV10-1; J gene: TRBJ1-1
CDR3 DNA: TGCGCCAGCAGCCCAAACCCGGGACAGGGGGTATCCTACAATGAGCAGTTCTTC; CDR3 protein: CASSPNPGQGVSYNEQFF; clone size: NA; D gene: TRBD1; V gene: TRBV5-1; J gene: TRBJ2-1
CDR3 DNA: TGTGCCAGCAGTCCCGCAGGGTCTGGAAACACCATATATTTT; CDR3 protein: CASSPAGSGNTIYF; clone size: NA; D gene: NA; V gene: TRBV27; J gene: TRBJ1-3
CDR3 DNA: TGTGCCAGCAGCACTGACAGGTACGAGCAGTACTTC; CDR3 protein: CASSTDRYEQYF; clone size: NA; D gene: NA; V gene: TRBV3-1/TRBV3-2; J gene: TRBJ2-7
CDR3 DNA: TGCGCCAGCAGCACGGGAACAGGGGGCGACAAGAGGAATTATGGCTACACCTTC; CDR3 protein: CASSTGTGGDKRNYGYTF; clone size: NA; D gene: TRBD1; V gene: TRBV5-1; J gene: TRBJ1-2
CDR3 DNA: TGTGCCAGTAGTCAGGCTCGGCAGGGGGCTAAGAATGAGCAGTTCTTC; CDR3 protein: CASSQARQGAKNEQFF; clone size: NA; D gene: TRBD1; V gene: TRBV19; J gene: TRBJ2-1
CDR3 DNA: TGTGCCAGCTCTAGGGACAGGCAAGAGACCCAGTACTTC; CDR3 protein: CASSRDRQETQYF; clone size: NA; D gene: TRBD1; V gene: TRBV18; J gene: TRBJ2-5